Listed below are T cell receptor beta chains from one sample, sequenced in a study of cytomegalovirus exposure and HLA in healthy donors. Assay used: immunoSEQ multiplex PCR; TCRdb lists only in-frame clones, some missing. The data contain 150,000 to 200,000 clones, roughly 70% of them seen just once; the ten biggest clones take up approximately 1.6%. The specimen was PBMCs. The receptor set was obtained from a girl under 18 in good health and CMV-seronegative. CDR3s include the opening cysteine and the closing phenylalanine or tryptophan. The order of the fields is V gene, J gene, clone size, D gene, CDR3 DNA, CDR3 protein. A D gene is named only where the DNA matches it firmly. Size is stated for part of the rows, as once, few or many counts, or as a class when the clone is expanded.

>TRBV15|TRBJ2-5|-|-
TGTGCCACCAGCAGAGATCAAGGGAGACAAGAGACCCAGTACTTC
CATSRDQGRQETQYF
>TRBV19|TRBJ2-7|-|-
TGTGCCACCGGGCCCCGGGATGTGTCCTACGAGCAGTACTTC
CATGPRDVSYEQYF
>TRBV4-1|TRBJ1-2|few|-
TGCGCCAGCAGCCAAGGGACTCTCTATGGCTACACCTTC
CASSQGTLYGYTF
>TRBV27|TRBJ2-7|-|TRBD1
TGTGCCAGCAGACCCCTGGGACAGGCGAGAGAGCAGTACTTC
CASRPLGQAREQYF
>TRBV7-6|TRBJ1-5|-|TRBD1
TGTGCCAGCAGCTCCGACAGGGATCAGCCCCAGCATTTT
CASSSDRDQPQHF
>TRBV14|TRBJ2-7|-|-
TGTGCCAGCAGCCAATACCCCGGGGGAGAGCAGTACTTC
CASSQYPGGEQYF
>TRBV5-1|TRBJ1-5|few|-
TGCGCCAGCAGCTTGGTGTCGGGGGGCAATCAGCCCCAGCATTTT
CASSLVSGGNQPQHF
>TRBV29-1|TRBJ2-3|-|-
TGCAGCGCTGGACAGCGCCGCACAGATACGCAGTATTTT
CSAGQRRTDTQYF
>TRBV2|TRBJ1-6|-|-
TGTGCCAGCAGTGAATTGACAGTCGGAGCGTCACCCCTCCACTTT
CASSELTVGASPLHF
>TRBV27|TRBJ2-5|-|TRBD1
TGTGCCAGCAGGGGGACAGGGGGCGACCTCCGGGAGACCCAGTACTTC
CASRGTGGDLRETQYF
>TRBV5-6|TRBJ1-2|-|-
TGTGCCAGCACCGGTCTAAATGGCTACACCTTC
CASTGLNGYTF
>TRBV2|TRBJ2-1|once|TRBD1
TGTGCCAGCAGTGAACCGACAGGGGCGTACAATGAGCAGTTCTTC
CASSEPTGAYNEQFF
>TRBV5-1|TRBJ1-2|-|-
TGCGCCAGCAGCTTGGCCGGGGGGGGTTCTTATGGCTACACCTTC
CASSLAGGGSYGYTF
>TRBV4-1|TRBJ2-5|few|TRBD2
TGCGCCAGCAGCCAAGGACTAGCGGGGGAGCAAGAGACCCAGTACTTC
CASSQGLAGEQETQYF
>TRBV5-4|TRBJ1-1|-|-
TGTGCCAGCAGCCGAGGGGGATCGGGGGGGAACACTGAAGCTTTCTTT
CASSRGGSGGNTEAFF
>TRBV9|TRBJ1-1|-|-
TGTGCCAGCAGCGTAGATGGACAGAACACTGAAGCTTTCTTT
CASSVDGQNTEAFF
>TRBV30|TRBJ1-3|-|-
TGTGCCTGGAGGAGGATCGGTGGTGGAAACACCATATATTTT
CAWRRIGGGNTIYF
>TRBV2|TRBJ1-1|few|-
TGTGCCAGCAGTGGGGGCGGGGGGAAGGGAGTAAACACTGAAGCTTTCTTT
CASSGGGGKGVNTEAFF
>TRBV27|TRBJ2-3|-|TRBD1
TGTGCCACTTTCGGACAGGGGGGCACAGATACGCAGTATTTT
CATFGQGGTDTQYF
>TRBV19|TRBJ1-1|few|-
TGTGCCAGTAGTTCCGTGTCCAGTACTGAAGCTTTCTTT
CASSSVSSTEAFF
>TRBV9|TRBJ1-3|-|-
TGTGCCAGCAGCCTACTTCATACAGCCTCTGGAAACACCATATATTTT
CASSLLHTASGNTIYF
>TRBV4-1|TRBJ2-7|-|TRBD1
TGCGCCAGCAGCCAAGATGACAGGACAGGGAAAGGGCTACCCTCCTACGAGCAGTACTTC
CASSQDDRTGKGLPSYEQYF
>TRBV5-1|TRBJ1-1|few|TRBD1
TGCGCCAGCAGCTGGACAGGGGGTGCGAACACTGAAGCTTTCTTT
CASSWTGGANTEAFF
>TRBV27|TRBJ2-3|-|-
TGTGCCAGCAGGGTAAGGGGCCGGTTCACAGATACGCAGTATTTT
CASRVRGRFTDTQYF
>TRBV5-1|TRBJ2-7|-|TRBD1
TGCGCCAGCAGCTTGGAGGCAGGGGGCAACAGAGCCTACGAGCAGTACTTC
CASSLEAGGNRAYEQYF
>TRBV19|TRBJ1-1|-|TRBD1
TGTGCCAGTAGCCGCTCCACAGGGGTGAACACTGAAGCTTTCTTT
CASSRSTGVNTEAFF
>TRBV7-9|TRBJ1-1|-|TRBD1
TGTGCCAGCAGCTTCAAGCCAGGGGGGAACACTGAAGCTTTCTTT
CASSFKPGGNTEAFF